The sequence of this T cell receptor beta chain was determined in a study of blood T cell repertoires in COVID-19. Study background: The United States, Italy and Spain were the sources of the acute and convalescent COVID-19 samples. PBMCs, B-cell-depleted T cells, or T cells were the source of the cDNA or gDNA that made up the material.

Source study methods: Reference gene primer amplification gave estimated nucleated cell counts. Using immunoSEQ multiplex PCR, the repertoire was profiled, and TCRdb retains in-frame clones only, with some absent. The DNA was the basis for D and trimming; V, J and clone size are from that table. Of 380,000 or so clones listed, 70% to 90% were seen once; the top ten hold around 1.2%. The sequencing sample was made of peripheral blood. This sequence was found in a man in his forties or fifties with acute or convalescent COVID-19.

The CDR3: CASRSQGDWNYGYTF. For the CDR3, the DNA is TGTGCCAGCAGATCACAGGGGGATTGGAACTATGGCTACACCTTC. The chain uses TRBV28 and TRBJ1-2; 8 positions match TRBD1. The CDR3 loop spans 15 amino acids. Germline V gene data show CDR1 as MDHEN and CDR2 as SYDVKM. The trim removed 6 bases at V and 2 bases at J, leaving 8 bases unmatched.